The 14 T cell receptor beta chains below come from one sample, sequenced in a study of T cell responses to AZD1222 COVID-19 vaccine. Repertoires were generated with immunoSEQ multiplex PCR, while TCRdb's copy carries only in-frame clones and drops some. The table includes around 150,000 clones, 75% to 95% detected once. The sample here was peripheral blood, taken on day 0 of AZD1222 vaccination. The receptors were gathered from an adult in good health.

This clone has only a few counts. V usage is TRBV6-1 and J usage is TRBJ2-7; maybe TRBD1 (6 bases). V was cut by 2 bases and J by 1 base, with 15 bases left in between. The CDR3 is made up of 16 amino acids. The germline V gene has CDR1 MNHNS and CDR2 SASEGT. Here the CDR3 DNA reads TGTGCCAGCAGTGAAATAACAGGGTCTCCATCCTACGAGCAGTACTTC. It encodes CASSEITGSPSYEQYF.

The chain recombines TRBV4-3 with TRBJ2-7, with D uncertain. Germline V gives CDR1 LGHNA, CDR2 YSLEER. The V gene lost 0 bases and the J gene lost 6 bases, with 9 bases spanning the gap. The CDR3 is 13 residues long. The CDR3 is CASSQDQGFEQYF. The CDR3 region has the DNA TGCGCCAGCAGCCAAGATCAAGGTTTCGAGCAGTACTTC.

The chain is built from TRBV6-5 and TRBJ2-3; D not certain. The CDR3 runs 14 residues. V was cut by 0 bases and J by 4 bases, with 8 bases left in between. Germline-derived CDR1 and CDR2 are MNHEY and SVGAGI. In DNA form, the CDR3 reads TGTGCCAGCAGTTACTCGATTGGAGCAGATACGCAGTATTTT. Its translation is CASSYSIGADTQYF.

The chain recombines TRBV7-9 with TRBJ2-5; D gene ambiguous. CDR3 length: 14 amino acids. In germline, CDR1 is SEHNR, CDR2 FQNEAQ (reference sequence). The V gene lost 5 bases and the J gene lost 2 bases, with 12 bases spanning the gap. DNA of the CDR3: TGTGCCAGCAGCCCAACTCCAGTACAAGAGACCCAGTACTTC. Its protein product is CASSPTPVQETQYF.

CDR3 in DNA: TGTGCCAGCAGTGGGGACAGGGAGTACGAGCAGTACTTC. Translated: CASSGDREYEQYF. The genes are TRBV2 and TRBJ2-7, with TRBD1 matching over 9 bases. Germline trimming cut 4 bases from V and 4 bases from J; bases unmatched to any gene: 2. Germline V gene lookup returns CDR1 SNHLY and CDR2 FYNNEI. This CDR3 is built from 13 residues.

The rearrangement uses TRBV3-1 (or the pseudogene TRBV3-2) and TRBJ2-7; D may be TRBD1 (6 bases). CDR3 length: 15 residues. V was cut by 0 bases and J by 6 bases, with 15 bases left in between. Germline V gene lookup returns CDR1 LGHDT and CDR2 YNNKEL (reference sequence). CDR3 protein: CASSQDSQGLREQYF. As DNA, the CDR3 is TGTGCCAGCAGCCAAGACTCCCAGGGGCTGCGCGAGCAGTACTTC.

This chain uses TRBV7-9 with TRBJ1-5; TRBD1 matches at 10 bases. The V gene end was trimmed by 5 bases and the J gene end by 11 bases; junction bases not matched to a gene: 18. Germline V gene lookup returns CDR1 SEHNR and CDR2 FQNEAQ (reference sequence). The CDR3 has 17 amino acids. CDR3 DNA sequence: TGTGCCAGCAGCCGCGCCATCTCCGGGACAGGGGCTTTGTCCCAGCATTTT. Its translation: CASSRAISGTGALSQHF. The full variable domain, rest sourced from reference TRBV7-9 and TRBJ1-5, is DTGVSQNPRHKITKRGQNVTFRCDPISEHNRLYWYRQTLGQGPEFLTYFQNEAQLEKSRLLSDRFSAERPKGSFSTLEIQRTEQGDSAMYLCASSRAISGTGALSQHFGDGTRLSIL.

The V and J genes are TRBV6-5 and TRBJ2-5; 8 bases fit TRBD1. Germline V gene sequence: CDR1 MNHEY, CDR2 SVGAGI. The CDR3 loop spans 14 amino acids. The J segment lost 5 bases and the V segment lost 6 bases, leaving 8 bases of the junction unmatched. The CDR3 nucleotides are TGTGCCAGCAGCGGCGGACAGGGTCTGGAGACCCAGTACTTC. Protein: CASSGGQGLETQYF.

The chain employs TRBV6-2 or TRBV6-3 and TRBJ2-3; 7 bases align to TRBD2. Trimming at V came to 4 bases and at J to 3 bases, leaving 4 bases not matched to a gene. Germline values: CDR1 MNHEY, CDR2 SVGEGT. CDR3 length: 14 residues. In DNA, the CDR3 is TGTGCCAGCAGTTTCAGCGGGAATACAGATACGCAGTATTTT. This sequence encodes CASSFSGNTDTQYF.

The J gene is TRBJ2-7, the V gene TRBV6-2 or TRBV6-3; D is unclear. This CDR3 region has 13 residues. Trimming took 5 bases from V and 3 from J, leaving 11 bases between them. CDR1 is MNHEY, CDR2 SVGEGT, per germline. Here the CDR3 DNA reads TGTGCCAGCAGTCCCCCCCCGCACTACGAGCAGTACTTC. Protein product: CASSPPPHYEQYF.

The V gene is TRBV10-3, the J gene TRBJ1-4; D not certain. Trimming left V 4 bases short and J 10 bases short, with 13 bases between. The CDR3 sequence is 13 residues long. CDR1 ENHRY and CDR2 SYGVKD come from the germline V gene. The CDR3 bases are TGTGCCATCAGTGTAACAATCGGCCGAAAACTGTTTTTT. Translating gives CAISVTIGRKLFF.

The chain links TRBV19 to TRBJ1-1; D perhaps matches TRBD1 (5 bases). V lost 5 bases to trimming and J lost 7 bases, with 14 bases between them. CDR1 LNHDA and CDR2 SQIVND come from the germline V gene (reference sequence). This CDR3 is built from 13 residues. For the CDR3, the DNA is TGTGCCAGTAGTTGGAGGGGTGCCCTTGAAGCTTTCTTT. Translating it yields CASSWRGALEAFF.

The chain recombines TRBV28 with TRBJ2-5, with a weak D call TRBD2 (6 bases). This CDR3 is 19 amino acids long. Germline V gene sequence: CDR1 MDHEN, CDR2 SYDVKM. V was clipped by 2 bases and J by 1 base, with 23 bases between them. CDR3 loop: CASSLGVWSGGKFQETQYF. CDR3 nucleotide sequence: TGTGCCAGCAGTTTAGGGGTCTGGTCGGGCGGGAAATTCCAAGAGACCCAGTACTTC.

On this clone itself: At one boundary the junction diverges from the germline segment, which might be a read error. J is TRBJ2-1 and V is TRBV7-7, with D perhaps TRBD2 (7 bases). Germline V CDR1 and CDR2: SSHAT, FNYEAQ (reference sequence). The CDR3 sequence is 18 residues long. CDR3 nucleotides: TGTGCTAGCAGCTTAGCGCCGGGGGGCGGAAGCTCCTACAATGAGCAGTTCTTC. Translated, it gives CASSLAPGGGSSYNEQFF.